The clone carrying this TCR beta chain showed up just once. Its antigen is still unknown. CDR1 DFQATT and CDR2 SNEGSKA come from the germline V gene (reference sequence). Unmatched junction bases numbered 5, after V lost 2 bases and J lost 1 base. The length of the CDR3 is 16 residues. The data originate from a study of blood T cells in healthy people across ages. Notes on the study in general: Diversity of TCR beta per million T cells declined in a roughly linear way with age.

Primers used in a second PCR of about 6 to 11 cycles were a sample-barcoded 5' primer and a J-beta primer mix. No fewer than 3 million CDR3-containing paired-end reads came from each sample. TCRdb re-called the 5' RACE reads through MiXCR, storing one row per CDR3 protein. The data hold around 690,000 distinct CDR3 sequences, with roughly three fifths observed a single time. Donors each provided 8 to 10 milliliters of peripheral blood. The sample was blood. The receptor comes from a man in his sixties in good health. V gene TRBV20-1 combines with J gene TRBJ2-1; 10 nucleotides align to TRBD2. The CDR3 nucleotides are TGCAGTGCTAGACAAGCGGGGGGGCCTTCCTACAATGAGCAGTTCTTC. The encoded protein is CSARQAGGPSYNEQFF.